This record covers a single TCR beta chain. The antigen remains undetermined. At one of its ends the junction is not consistent with the germline gene, which may arise from a read error. This specimen belongs to a study of T cell responses to AZD1222 COVID-19 vaccine. Clones were read by immunoSEQ multiplex PCR, and TCRdb kept only the in-frame ones, dropping some. The sample lists some 130,000 clones, 85% to 95% seen once, with 6.5% to 8.5% in the top ten. Study-wide results and limits: Seropositive AZD1222 recipients at baseline numbered only five or six. Spike-specific TCR breadth and depth went up after people got two AZD1222 doses.

This specimen was peripheral blood, taken 28 days after the second AZD1222 dose. The receptor comes from an adult who received the AZD1222 COVID-19 vaccine.

This CDR3 is CLQVGEETQYF. Written as DNA, the CDR3 is TGCTTACAGGTAGGAGAAGAGACCCAGTACTTC. V usage is TRBV27 and J usage is TRBJ2-5, with D possibly TRBD1 on 5 matching bases. The CDR3 contains 11 residues. Germline CDR1 MNHEY, CDR2 SMNVEV (reference sequence).